The 5 T cell receptor beta chains in this list originate from one sample, sequenced in a study of blood T cells in healthy people across ages. Using a J-beta primer mix together with a sample-barcoded 5' primer, a second PCR was run for roughly 6 to 11 cycles. TCRdb re-derived calls from the 5' RACE reads in MiXCR, one entry per CDR3 protein. This repertoire shows over 1,500,000 distinct CDR3 sequences, less than 50% found once; its top ten account for 2.1%. The sample taken for sequencing was blood. The receptors were sampled from a woman aged 35 to 49 in good health.

The chain links TRBV7-2 to TRBJ2-1, with TRBD2 matching over 10 bases. The CDR3 is 16 residues long. Germline V gene sequence: CDR1 SGHTA, CDR2 FQGNSA. V lost 5 bases to trimming and J lost 5 bases; unmatched junction nucleotides: 9. The CDR3 protein is CASSVSGGTSHNEQFF. The CDR3 nucleotides read TGTGCCAGCAGCGTTAGCGGGGGGACATCACACAATGAGCAGTTCTTC.

The chain has TRBV14 and TRBJ2-3; D is possibly TRBD1 or TRBD2 (6 bases each). The V and J ends lost 2 bases and 1 base respectively, with 10 bases between them. CDR1 and CDR2 from the germline V gene are SGHDN and FVKESK. The CDR3 consists of 15 residues. This CDR3 is CASSQPGARTDTQYF. CDR3 coding DNA: TGTGCCAGCAGCCAACCGGGGGCCCGCACAGATACGCAGTATTTT.

This chain joins TRBV10-3 and TRBJ1-1; possible D gene TRBD1, 6 bases. Germline assignment: CDR1 ENHRY and CDR2 SYGVKD. V was shortened by 10 bases and J by 0 bases, with 12 bases between the two germline ends. CDR3 size: 13 residues. Here the CDR3 DNA reads TGTGCCACCCAACGACAGGTGAACACTGAAGCTTTCTTT. The encoded protein is CATQRQVNTEAFF.

Details on this clonotype: Germline is not matched at one junction end, which may reflect a read error. The chain couples TRBV25-1 to TRBJ2-1; 9 bases agree with TRBD2. This CDR3 region has 13 residues. Germline CDR1 is MGHDK and CDR2 is SYGVNS. The chain's CDR3 is CAGSPAGGNEQFF. The DNA of the CDR3 is TGTGCCGGCAGCCCAGCGGGGGGCAATGAGCAGTTCTTC.

This clonotype was counted between two and nine times. The chain employs TRBV6-2 or TRBV6-3 and TRBJ1-5; D perhaps matches TRBD1 (5 bases). Germline V lookup: CDR1 MNHEY, CDR2 SVGEGT. CDR3 size: 14 residues. V lost 2 bases and J lost 5, with 10 bases in between. CDR3 in DNA: TGTGCCAGCAGTTACGGGGGTTGGGATCAGCCCCAGCATTTT. Its protein product is CASSYGGWDQPQHF.